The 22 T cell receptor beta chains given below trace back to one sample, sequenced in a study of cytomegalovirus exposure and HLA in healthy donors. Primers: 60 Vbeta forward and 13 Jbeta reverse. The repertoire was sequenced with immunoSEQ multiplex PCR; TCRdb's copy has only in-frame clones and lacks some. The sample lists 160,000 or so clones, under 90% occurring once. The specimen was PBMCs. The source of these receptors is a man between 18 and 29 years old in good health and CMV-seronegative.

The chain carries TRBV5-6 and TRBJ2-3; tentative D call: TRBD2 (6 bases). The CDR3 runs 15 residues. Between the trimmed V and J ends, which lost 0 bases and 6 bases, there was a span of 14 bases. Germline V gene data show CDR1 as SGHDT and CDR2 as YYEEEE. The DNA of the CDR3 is TGTGCCAGCAGCTTGGACGGGACTCTATGGGATACGCAGTATTTT. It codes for CASSLDGTLWDTQYF.

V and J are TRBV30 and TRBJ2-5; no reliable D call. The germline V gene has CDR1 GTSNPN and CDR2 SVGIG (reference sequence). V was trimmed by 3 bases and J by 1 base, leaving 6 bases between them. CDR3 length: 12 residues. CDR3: CAWRASQETQYF. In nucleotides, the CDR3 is TGTGCCTGGAGGGCCAGCCAAGAGACCCAGTACTTC.

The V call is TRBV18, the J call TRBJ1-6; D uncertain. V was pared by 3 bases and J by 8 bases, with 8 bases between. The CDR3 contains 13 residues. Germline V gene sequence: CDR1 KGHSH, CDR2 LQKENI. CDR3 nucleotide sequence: TGTGCCAGCTCACCCTCGGGAGATTCACCCCTCCACTTT. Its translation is CASSPSGDSPLHF. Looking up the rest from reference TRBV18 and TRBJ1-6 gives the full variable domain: NAGVMQNPRHLVRRRGQEARLRCSPMKGHSHVYWYRQLPEEGLKFMVYLQKENIIDESGMPKERFSAEFPKEGPSILRIQQVVRGDSAAYFCASSPSGDSPLHFGNGTRLTVT.

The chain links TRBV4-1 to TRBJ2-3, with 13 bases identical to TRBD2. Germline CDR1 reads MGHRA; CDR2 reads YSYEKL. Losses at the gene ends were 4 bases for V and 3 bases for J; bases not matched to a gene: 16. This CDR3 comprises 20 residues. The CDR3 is CASSPELAGGYGQKTDTQYF. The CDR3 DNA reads TGCGCCAGCAGCCCCGAACTAGCGGGGGGGTACGGTCAGAAGACAGATACGCAGTATTTT.

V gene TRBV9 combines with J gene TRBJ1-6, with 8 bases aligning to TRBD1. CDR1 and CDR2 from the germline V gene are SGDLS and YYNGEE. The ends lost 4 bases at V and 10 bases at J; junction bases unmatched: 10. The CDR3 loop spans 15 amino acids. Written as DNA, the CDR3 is TGTGCCAGCAGCCCGTCGACAGGGGTAGGGTCACCCCTCCACTTT. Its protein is CASSPSTGVGSPLHF.

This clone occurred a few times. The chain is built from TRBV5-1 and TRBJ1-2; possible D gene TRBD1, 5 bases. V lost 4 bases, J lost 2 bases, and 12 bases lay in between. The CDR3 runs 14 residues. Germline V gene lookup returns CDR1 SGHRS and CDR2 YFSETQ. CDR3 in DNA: TGCGCCAGCAGCGGCCAGGGTAAGAACTATGGCTACACCTTC. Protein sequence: CASSGQGKNYGYTF.

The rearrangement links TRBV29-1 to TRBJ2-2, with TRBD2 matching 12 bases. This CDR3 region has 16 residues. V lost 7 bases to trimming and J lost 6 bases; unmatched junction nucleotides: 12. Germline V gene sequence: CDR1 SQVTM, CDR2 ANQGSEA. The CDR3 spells CSALASGRVTPGELFF. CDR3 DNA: TGCAGCGCCCTGGCTAGCGGGAGGGTGACGCCCGGGGAGCTGTTTTTT.

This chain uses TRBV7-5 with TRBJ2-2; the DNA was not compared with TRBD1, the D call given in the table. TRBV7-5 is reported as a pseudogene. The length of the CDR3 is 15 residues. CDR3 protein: CVRSLQGLGTGELFF. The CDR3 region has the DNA TGTGTCAGAAGCCTACAGGGGCTGGGAACCGGGGAGCTGTTTTTT.

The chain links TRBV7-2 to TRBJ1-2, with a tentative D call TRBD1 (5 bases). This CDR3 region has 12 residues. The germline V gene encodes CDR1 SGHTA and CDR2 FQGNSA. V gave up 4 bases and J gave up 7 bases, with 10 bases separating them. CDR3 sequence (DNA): TGTGCCAGCAGCTCTCAGGGAATTGGCTACACCTTC. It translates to CASSSQGIGYTF.

CDR3 in amino acids: CASSYSRAGGETQYF. In DNA form, the CDR3 reads TGTGCCAGCAGTTACTCAAGAGCGGGTGGGGAGACCCAGTACTTC. The chain recombines TRBV6-5 with TRBJ2-5; a possible D gene is TRBD2 (6 bases). V lost 0 bases, J lost 5 bases, and 13 bases lay in between. The CDR3 length is 15 residues. The germline V gene has CDR1 MNHEY and CDR2 SVGAGI.

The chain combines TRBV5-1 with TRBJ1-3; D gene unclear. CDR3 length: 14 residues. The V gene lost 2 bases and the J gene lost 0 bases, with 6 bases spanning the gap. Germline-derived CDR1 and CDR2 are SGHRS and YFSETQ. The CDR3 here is CASSFSGSGNTIYF. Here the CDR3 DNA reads TGCGCCAGCAGCTTCTCAGGCTCTGGAAACACCATATATTTT.

CDR3 region: CASSEQGGETQYF. The CDR3 nucleotides read TGCGCCAGCAGTGAGCAGGGGGGAGAGACCCAGTACTTC. The V and J genes are TRBV10-2 and TRBJ2-5, with D possibly TRBD1 on 7 matching bases. The germline CDR1 and CDR2 sequences are WSHSY and SAAADI. The CDR3 is 13 residues long. Trimming removed 2 bases at V and 4 bases at J, with 8 bases between.

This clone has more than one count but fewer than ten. CDR3 nucleotide sequence: TGTGCCAGTATCAACAATCGAAAGAACACTGAAGCTTTCTTT. Amino acid sequence: CASINNRKNTEAFF. The V and J genes are TRBV19 and TRBJ1-1; D unclear. Trimming stripped 7 bases from V and 1 base from J, with 13 bases between. There are 14 residues in the CDR3. Germline V CDR1 and CDR2: LNHDA, SQIVND (reference sequence).

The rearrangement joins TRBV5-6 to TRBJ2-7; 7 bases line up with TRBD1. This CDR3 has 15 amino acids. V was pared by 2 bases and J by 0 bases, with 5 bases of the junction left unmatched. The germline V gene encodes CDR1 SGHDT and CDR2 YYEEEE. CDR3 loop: CASSLLQGSSYEQYF. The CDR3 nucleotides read TGTGCCAGCAGCTTACTACAGGGGAGCTCCTACGAGCAGTACTTC.

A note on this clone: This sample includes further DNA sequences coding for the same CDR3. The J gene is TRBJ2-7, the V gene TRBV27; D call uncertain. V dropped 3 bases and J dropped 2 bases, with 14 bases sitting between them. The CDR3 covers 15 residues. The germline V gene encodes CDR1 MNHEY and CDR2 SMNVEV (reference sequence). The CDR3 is CASSLAQARPYEQYF. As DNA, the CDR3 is TGTGCCAGCAGTTTGGCGCAGGCACGGCCCTACGAGCAGTACTTC.

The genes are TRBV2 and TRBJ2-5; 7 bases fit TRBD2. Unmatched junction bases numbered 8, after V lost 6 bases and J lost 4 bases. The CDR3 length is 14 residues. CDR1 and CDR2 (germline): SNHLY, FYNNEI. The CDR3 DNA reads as TGTGCCAGCAGCCCTTCGCCGGGGGGAGAGACCCAGTACTTC. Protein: CASSPSPGGETQYF.

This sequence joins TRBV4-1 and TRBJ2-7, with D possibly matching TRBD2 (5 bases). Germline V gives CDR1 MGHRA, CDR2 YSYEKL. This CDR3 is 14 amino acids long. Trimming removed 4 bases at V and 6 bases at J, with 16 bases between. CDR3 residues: CASSLIYRGSEQYF. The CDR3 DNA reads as TGCGCCAGCAGCCTTATATACCGGGGATCCGAGCAGTACTTC.

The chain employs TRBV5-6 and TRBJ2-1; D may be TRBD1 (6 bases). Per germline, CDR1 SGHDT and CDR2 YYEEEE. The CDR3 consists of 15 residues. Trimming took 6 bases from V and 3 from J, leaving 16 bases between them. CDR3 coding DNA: TGTGCCAGCACCCGACCGAAGGACAGCTACAATGAGCAGTTCTTC. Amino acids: CASTRPKDSYNEQFF.

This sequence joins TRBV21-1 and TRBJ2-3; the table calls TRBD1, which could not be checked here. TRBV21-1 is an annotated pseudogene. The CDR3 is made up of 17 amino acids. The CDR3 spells CASSTRDRGRRTDTQYF. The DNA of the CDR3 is TGTGCCAGCAGCACCCGGGACAGGGGGCGACGTACAGATACGCAGTATTTT.

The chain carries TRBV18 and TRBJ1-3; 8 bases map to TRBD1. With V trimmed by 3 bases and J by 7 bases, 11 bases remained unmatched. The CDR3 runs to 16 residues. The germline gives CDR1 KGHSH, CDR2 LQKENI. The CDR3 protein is CASSPGQGGGRNTIYF. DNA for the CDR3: TGTGCCAGCTCACCCGGACAGGGTGGGGGGCGGAACACCATATATTTT.

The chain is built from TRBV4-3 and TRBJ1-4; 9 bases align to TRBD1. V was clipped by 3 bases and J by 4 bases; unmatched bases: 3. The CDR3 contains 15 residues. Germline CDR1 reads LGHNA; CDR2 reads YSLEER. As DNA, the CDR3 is TGCGCCAGCAGCCAGGGGACAGGGATTAATGAAAAACTGTTTTTT. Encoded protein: CASSQGTGINEKLFF.

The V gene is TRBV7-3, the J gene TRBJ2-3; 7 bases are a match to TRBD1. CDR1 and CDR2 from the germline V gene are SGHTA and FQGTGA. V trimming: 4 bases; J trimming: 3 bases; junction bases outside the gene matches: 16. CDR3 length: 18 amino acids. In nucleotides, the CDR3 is TGTGCCAGCAGCTCCCGTTTTCCGGGACAGACCATTACAGATACGCAGTATTTT. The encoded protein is CASSSRFPGQTITDTQYF.